The 26 T cell receptor beta chains presented below share a single source sample, sequenced in a study of post-analysis software for immune sequencing data. General study findings and limits: In patients, five or six TRBV segments were more frequent than in controls, with TRBV5-6, TRBV5-1 and TRBV20-1 among them.

Unique molecular identifiers were built into the TCR beta cDNA libraries. TCRdb analysed the PCR reads with MiXCR anew, one entry per CDR3 protein. This sample has about 430,000 distinct CDR3 sequences, with less than 40% found just once. No antigen is known for these receptors. Sequenced input: blood. The receptor set was obtained from a girl aged 2 to 10 with multiple sclerosis.

J is TRBJ1-2 and V is TRBV6-2 or TRBV6-3; no firm D call. The CDR3 runs 12 residues. The V end lost 0 bases, the J end lost 4 bases, and 3 bases lay between the germline ends. In germline, CDR1 is MNHEY, CDR2 SVGEGT. CDR3 DNA sequence: TGTGCCAGCAGTTACTCCGCCTATGGCTACACCTTC. Amino acids: CASSYSAYGYTF.

Note on this clonotype: Sequence at one end of the junction differs from germline and may be a read error. The chain recombines TRBV20-1 with TRBJ1-2; D ambiguous. The CDR3 is 15 amino acids. In germline, CDR1 is DFQATT, CDR2 SNEGSKA (reference sequence). This chain's CDR3 is CSAPQPPHRYYGYTF. The CDR3 DNA sequence: TGCAGTGCTCCCCAGCCCCCCCATCGCTACTATGGTTACACCTTC.

The chain carries TRBV7-8 and TRBJ2-3; a weak D match, TRBD2 (5 bases). There are 18 residues in the CDR3. The V and J ends lost 3 bases and 0 bases respectively, with 19 bases between them. Germline CDR1 reads SGHVS; CDR2 reads FQNEAQ. The CDR3 coding sequence is TGTGCCAGCAGCTTTTTGCTAGCCGTTGATCTGAGCACAGATACGCAGTATTTT. It specifies CASSFLLAVDLSTDTQYF.

This chain connects TRBV7-8 to TRBJ1-1; D not certain. Per germline, CDR1 SGHVS and CDR2 FQNEAQ. Trimming took 5 bases from V and 5 from J, leaving 15 bases between them. The CDR3 covers 14 residues. This CDR3 is CASSKQSVGTEAFF. The CDR3 coding sequence is TGTGCCAGCAGCAAACAGTCGGTAGGGACTGAAGCTTTCTTT.

At least ten counts were recorded for this clonotype. The J gene is TRBJ2-7, the V gene TRBV29-1; D unresolved. CDR1 and CDR2 from the germline V gene are SQVTM and ANQGSEA. Trimming took 1 base from V and 2 from J, leaving 18 bases between them. The CDR3 sequence is 16 residues long. CDR3 region: CSVEAHQVYETYEQYF. In nucleotides, the CDR3 is TGCAGCGTTGAAGCTCACCAGGTGTACGAAACCTACGAGCAGTACTTC.

This clonotype was detected once. The chain has TRBV29-1 and TRBJ2-6, with TRBD1 matching over 7 bases. The CDR3 totals 20 residues. The V segment lost 2 bases and the J segment 0 bases; nucleotides outside the gene matches: 16. Germline-derived CDR1 and CDR2 are SQVTM and ANQGSEA. CDR3 sequence reads: CSVEHLGSGGTSSGANVLTF. Written as DNA, the CDR3 is TGCAGCGTTGAACATTTAGGGTCAGGGGGTACCAGCTCTGGGGCCAACGTCCTGACTTTC.

This clonotype appeared a few times. The V call is TRBV7-9, the J call TRBJ2-1; D is ambiguous. This CDR3 region has 13 residues. The germline gives CDR1 SEHNR, CDR2 FQNEAQ (reference sequence). The V end was cut by 2 bases, the J end by 7 bases, with 9 bases between. Here the CDR3 reads CASSLTVRNEQFF. CDR3 nucleotides: TGTGCCAGCAGCTTAACAGTGAGGAATGAGCAGTTCTTC. Full variable domain (outside the CDR3, taken from reference TRBV7-9 and TRBJ2-1): DTGVSQNPRHKITKRGQNVTFRCDPISEHNRLYWYRQTLGQGPEFLTYFQNEAQLEKSRLLSDRFSAERPKGSFSTLEIQRTEQGDSAMYLCASSLTVRNEQFFGPGTRLTVL.

The chain links TRBV4-2 to TRBJ2-5; D remains ambiguous. The V end was cut by 0 bases, the J end by 1 base, with 9 bases between. The germline CDR1 and CDR2 sequences are LGHNA and YNFKEQ. There are 15 residues in the CDR3. Here the CDR3 reads CASSQDHPIQETQYF. In DNA, the CDR3 is TGTGCCAGCAGCCAAGATCATCCCATCCAAGAGACCCAGTACTTC.

The V call is TRBV27, the J call TRBJ1-2, with D perhaps matching TRBD1 (6 bases). V was clipped by 1 base and J by 4 bases, with 19 bases between them. The germline CDR1 and CDR2 sequences are MNHEY and SMNVEV (reference sequence). The length of the CDR3 is 17 residues. CDR3 coding DNA: TGTGCCAGCAGTTTATGGGGGCGCGGGGCTGGGGGCTATGGCTACACCTTC. Its translation: CASSLWGRGAGGYGYTF.

In its sample, this clonotype was seen a few times. V gene TRBV28 combines with J gene TRBJ2-1, with D uncertain. Trimming took off 1 base at V and 10 bases at J, with 11 bases between the two ends. The CDR3 sequence is 13 residues long. From germline, CDR1 is MDHEN and CDR2 SYDVKM. The CDR3 here is CASSLSPRMEQFF. For the CDR3, the DNA is TGTGCCAGCAGTTTATCGCCCCGTATGGAGCAGTTCTTC.

This chain joins TRBV29-1 and TRBJ2-3, with a possible D match to TRBD1 (6 bases). The CDR3 sequence is 15 residues long. The V end lost 6 bases, the J end lost 0 bases, and 16 bases lay between the germline ends. Germline V gene data show CDR1 as SQVTM and CDR2 as ANQGSEA. The DNA for the CDR3 is TGCAGCGTCGACCGACAGGTGACTAGCACAGATACGCAGTATTTT. Translation: CSVDRQVTSTDTQYF.

This chain links TRBV4-1 with TRBJ1-1; TRBD1 might be the D (5 bases). Germline V CDR1 and CDR2: MGHRA, YSYEKL. The V and J ends lost 5 bases and 2 bases respectively, with 15 bases between them. The CDR3 sequence is 15 residues long. The CDR3 coding sequence is TGCGCCAGCAGCGGCGCCGGGACGGTTAACACTGAAGCTTTCTTT. This gives the protein CASSGAGTVNTEAFF.

Only a few counts were recorded for this clonotype. The chain is built from TRBV6-1 and TRBJ2-7, with D perhaps TRBD1 (6 bases). Germline V lookup: CDR1 MNHNS, CDR2 SASEGT. CDR3 length: 14 residues. Trimming cost V 1 base and J 5 bases, with 12 bases left between them. The CDR3 DNA reads TGTGCCAGCAGTGAAGACAGGGTTACCGACGAGCAGTACTTC. Its protein product is CASSEDRVTDEQYF.

The chain is built from TRBV20-1 and TRBJ2-1; 12 bases fit TRBD2. CDR1 and CDR2 from the germline V gene are DFQATT and SNEGSKA (reference sequence). The ends lost 0 bases at V and 1 base at J; junction bases unmatched: 7. This CDR3 has 18 residues. The CDR3 reads CSARDLLAGGPSYNEQFF. For the CDR3, the DNA is TGCAGTGCTAGAGATCTTCTAGCGGGAGGGCCGTCCTACAATGAGCAGTTCTTC.

The chain employs TRBV7-2 and TRBJ2-7; the match to TRBD2 covers 8 bases. J gave up 6 bases and V 3 bases, and 4 bases lay outside the gene matches. The CDR3 runs to 13 residues. Germline values: CDR1 SGHTA, CDR2 FQGNSA. CDR3 DNA: TGTGCCAGCAGCTTTGGACTAGCTCTCGAGCAGTACTTC. Encoded protein: CASSFGLALEQYF. Full variable domain (missing parts from reference TRBV7-2 and TRBJ2-7): GAGVSQSPSNKVTEKGKDVELRCDPISGHTALYWYRQSLGQGLEFLIYFQGNSAPDKSGLPSDRFSAERTGGSVSTLTIQRTQQEDSAVYLCASSFGLALEQYFGPGTRLTVT.

The V and J genes are TRBV12-3 or TRBV12-4 and TRBJ2-6; D is uncertain. Trimming removed 3 bases at V and 0 bases at J, with 18 bases between. The CDR3 has 19 amino acids. CDR3 sequence (DNA): TGTGCCAGCAGTTTTCTCGCAGGACGGCTGCTCTCTGGGGCCAACGTCCTGACTTTC. This encodes CASSFLAGRLLSGANVLTF.

Only a few counts were recorded for this clonotype. The gene calls are TRBV2 and TRBJ2-1, with D perhaps TRBD2 (5 bases). The V and J ends lost 8 bases and 4 bases respectively, with 18 bases between them. The length of the CDR3 is 15 residues. Germline CDR1 SNHLY, CDR2 FYNNEI. As DNA, the CDR3 is TGTGCCAGCCACCGGCTCCAGCGGATGTACAATGAGCAGTTCTTC. Translation gives CASHRLQRMYNEQFF.

There are a few counts of this clonotype. V usage is TRBV7-9 and J usage is TRBJ1-1; D not certain. Germline assignment: CDR1 SEHNR and CDR2 FQNEAQ (reference sequence). CDR3 length: 13 residues. V was shortened by 2 bases and J by 4 bases, with 8 bases between the two germline ends. CDR3 sequence (DNA): TGTGCCAGCAGCTTAACAATGGGCACTGAAGCTTTCTTT. Its protein product is CASSLTMGTEAFF. Using reference TRBV7-9 and TRBJ1-1 for the parts outside the CDR3, the full variable domain is DTGVSQNPRHKITKRGQNVTFRCDPISEHNRLYWYRQTLGQGPEFLTYFQNEAQLEKSRLLSDRFSAERPKGSFSTLEIQRTEQGDSAMYLCASSLTMGTEAFFGQGTRLTVV.

J is TRBJ1-5 and V is TRBV4-3; D remains ambiguous. Looked up from germline, CDR1 is LGHNA and CDR2 is YSLEER. CDR3 length: 13 amino acids. With 0 bases removed from V and 7 bases from J, the gap between germline ends came to 7 bases. The CDR3 loop reads CASSQDEFQPQHF. Here the CDR3 DNA reads TGCGCCAGCAGCCAAGATGAATTCCAGCCCCAGCATTTT.

The V and J genes are TRBV12-3 or TRBV12-4 and TRBJ1-4; 7 nucleotides line up with TRBD1. The CDR3 covers 14 residues. V lost 5 bases to trimming and J lost 10 bases; unmatched junction nucleotides: 10. The CDR3, as DNA: TGTGCCAGCAGTCCCCGACAGGGTCCGGGAAAACTGTTTTTT. This encodes CASSPRQGPGKLFF.

The chain recombines TRBV12-3 or TRBV12-4 with TRBJ2-1; D gene ambiguous. The CDR3 is made up of 14 amino acids. The V end lost 6 bases, the J end lost 1 base, and 10 bases lay between the germline ends. The CDR3 region is CASRQPGSYNEQFF. The CDR3 DNA follows: TGTGCCAGCAGGCAACCTGGGTCCTACAATGAGCAGTTCTTC.

The genes are TRBV7-9 and TRBJ2-7; D may be TRBD1 (5 bases). The CDR3 totals 13 residues. V was cut by 4 bases and J by 3 bases, with 10 bases left in between. From germline, CDR1 is SEHNR and CDR2 FQNEAQ (reference sequence). The DNA for the CDR3 is TGTGCCAGCAGCTACCAGGGTGTCTACGAGCAGTACTTC. It codes for CASSYQGVYEQYF. Complete variable domain (other parts from reference TRBV7-9 and TRBJ2-7): DTGVSQNPRHKITKRGQNVTFRCDPISEHNRLYWYRQTLGQGPEFLTYFQNEAQLEKSRLLSDRFSAERPKGSFSTLEIQRTEQGDSAMYLCASSYQGVYEQYFGPGTRLTVT.

V usage is TRBV6-6 and J usage is TRBJ2-4; 11 bases map to TRBD2. In germline, CDR1 is MNHNY, CDR2 SVGAGI (reference sequence). This CDR3 contains 17 residues. Trimming took 6 bases from V and 6 from J; bases not matched to a gene: 13. The CDR3 here is CASSSGLAGGLRNIQYF. In DNA form, the CDR3 reads TGTGCCAGCAGCTCCGGACTAGCGGGCGGGCTAAGAAACATTCAGTACTTC.

This CDR3 is CASSDGRGGQPQHF. CDR3 DNA sequence: TGTGCCAGCAGCGATGGGCGGGGGGGTCAGCCCCAGCATTTT. The chain recombines TRBV5-6 with TRBJ1-5; a possible D gene is TRBD1 (5 bases). From germline, CDR1 is SGHDT and CDR2 YYEEEE. The V gene lost 4 bases and the J gene lost 6 bases, with 14 bases spanning the gap. CDR3 size: 14 residues.

The rearrangement links TRBV20-1 to TRBJ2-7; TRBD2 aligns across 11 bases. CDR3 length: 16 residues. Trimming removed 6 bases from V and 3 bases from J; junction bases left unmatched: 13. Germline assignment: CDR1 DFQATT and CDR2 SNEGSKA (reference sequence). CDR3 DNA: TGCAGTGCCACTAGCGGGGGATCTAGGAGCTTCTACGAGCAGTACTTC. This encodes CSATSGGSRSFYEQYF.

This clonotype turned up a few times. This chain uses TRBV7-9 with TRBJ2-4; TRBD2 is a possible D gene (5 bases). The length of the CDR3 is 11 residues. V was cut by 6 bases and J by 8 bases, with 8 bases left in between. The V gene's germline CDR1 is SEHNR and CDR2 FQNEAQ (reference sequence). The CDR3 region has the DNA TGTGCCAGCAGATACGGGGACATTCAGTACTTC. It codes for CASRYGDIQYF. The whole variable domain, filled in from reference TRBV7-9 and TRBJ2-4, reads DTGVSQNPRHKITKRGQNVTFRCDPISEHNRLYWYRQTLGQGPEFLTYFQNEAQLEKSRLLSDRFSAERPKGSFSTLEIQRTEQGDSAMYLCASRYGDIQYFGAGTRLSVL.